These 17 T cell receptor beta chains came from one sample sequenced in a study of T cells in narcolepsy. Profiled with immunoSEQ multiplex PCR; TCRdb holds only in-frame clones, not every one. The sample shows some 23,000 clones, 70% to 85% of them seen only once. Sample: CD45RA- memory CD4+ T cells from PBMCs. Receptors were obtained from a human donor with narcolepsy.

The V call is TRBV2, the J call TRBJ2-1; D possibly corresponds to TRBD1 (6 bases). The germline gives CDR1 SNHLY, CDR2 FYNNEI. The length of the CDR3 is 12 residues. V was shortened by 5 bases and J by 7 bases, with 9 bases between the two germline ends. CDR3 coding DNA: TGTGCCAGCAGTACAGGGCCGAATGAGCAGTTCTTC. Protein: CASSTGPNEQFF.

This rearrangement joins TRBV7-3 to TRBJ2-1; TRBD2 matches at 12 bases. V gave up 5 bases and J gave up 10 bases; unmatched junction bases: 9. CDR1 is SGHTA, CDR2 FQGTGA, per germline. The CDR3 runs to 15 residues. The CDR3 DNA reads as TGTGCCAGCAGCGACGGACTAGCGGGGAGGAAGGAGCAGTTCTTC. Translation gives CASSDGLAGRKEQFF.

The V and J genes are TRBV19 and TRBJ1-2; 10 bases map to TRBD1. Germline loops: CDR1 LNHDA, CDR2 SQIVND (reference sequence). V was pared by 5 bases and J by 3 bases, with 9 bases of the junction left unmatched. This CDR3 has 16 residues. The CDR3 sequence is CASSSSGTGDYYGYTF. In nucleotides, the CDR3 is TGTGCCAGTAGTTCCTCCGGGACAGGGGACTACTATGGCTACACCTTC. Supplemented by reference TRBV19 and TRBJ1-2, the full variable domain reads DGGITQSPKYLFRKEGQNVTLSCEQNLNHDAMYWYRQDPGQGLRLIYYSQIVNDFQKGDIAEGYSVSREKKESFPLTVTSAQKNPTAFYLCASSSSGTGDYYGYTFGSGTRLTVV.

The CDR3 loop reads CASSSGGQIPNYGYTF. DNA of the CDR3: TGTGCCAGCAGCTCGGGCGGACAGATTCCTAACTATGGCTACACCTTC. J is TRBJ1-2 and V is TRBV7-8; D may be TRBD1 (6 bases). CDR3 length: 16 amino acids. CDR1 is SGHVS and CDR2 is FQNEAQ in the germline V gene. Trimming took off 4 bases at V and 0 bases at J, with 15 bases between the two ends.

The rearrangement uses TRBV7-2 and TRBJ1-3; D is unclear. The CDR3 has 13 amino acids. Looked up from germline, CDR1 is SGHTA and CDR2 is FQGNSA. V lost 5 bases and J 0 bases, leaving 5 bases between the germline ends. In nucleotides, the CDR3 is TGTGCCAGCAGCCCGAGCTCTGGAAACACCATATATTTT. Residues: CASSPSSGNTIYF.

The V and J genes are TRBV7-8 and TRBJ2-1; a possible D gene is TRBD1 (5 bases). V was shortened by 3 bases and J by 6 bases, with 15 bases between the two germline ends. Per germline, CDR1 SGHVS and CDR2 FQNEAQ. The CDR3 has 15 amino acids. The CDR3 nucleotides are TGTGCCAGCAGCTTCAGGGTTAATTTGGGCAATGAGCAGTTCTTC. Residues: CASSFRVNLGNEQFF.

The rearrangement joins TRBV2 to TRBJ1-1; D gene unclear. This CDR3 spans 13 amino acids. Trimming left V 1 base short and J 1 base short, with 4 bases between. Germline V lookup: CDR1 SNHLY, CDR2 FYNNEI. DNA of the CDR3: TGTGCCAGCAGTGAAGACCGGAACACTGAAGCTTTCTTT. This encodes CASSEDRNTEAFF.

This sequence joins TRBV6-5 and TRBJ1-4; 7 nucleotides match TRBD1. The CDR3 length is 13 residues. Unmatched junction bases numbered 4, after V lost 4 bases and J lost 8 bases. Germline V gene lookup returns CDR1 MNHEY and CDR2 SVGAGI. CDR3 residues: CASSLYRGEKLFF. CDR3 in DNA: TGTGCCAGCAGTTTATACAGGGGCGAAAAACTGTTTTTT.

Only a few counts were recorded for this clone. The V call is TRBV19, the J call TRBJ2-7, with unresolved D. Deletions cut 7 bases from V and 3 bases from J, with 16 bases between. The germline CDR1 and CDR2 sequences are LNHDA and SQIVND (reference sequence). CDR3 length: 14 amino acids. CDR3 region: CASKSDTSHYEQYF. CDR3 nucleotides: TGTGCCAGTAAGTCTGACACCAGTCACTACGAGCAGTACTTC.

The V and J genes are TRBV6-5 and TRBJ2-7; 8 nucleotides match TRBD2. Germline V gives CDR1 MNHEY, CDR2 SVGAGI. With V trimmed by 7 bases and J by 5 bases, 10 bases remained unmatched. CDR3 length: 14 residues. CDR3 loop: CASNSAGGGHEQYF. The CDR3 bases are TGTGCCAGCAACAGCGCGGGGGGTGGGCACGAGCAGTACTTC.

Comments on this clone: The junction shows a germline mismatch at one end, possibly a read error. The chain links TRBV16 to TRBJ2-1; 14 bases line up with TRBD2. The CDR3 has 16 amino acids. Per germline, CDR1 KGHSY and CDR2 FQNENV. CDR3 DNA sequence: TGTGCCAGCAGCAAATCCGGGACTAGCGGGAGCAATGAGCAGTTCTTC. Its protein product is CASSKSGTSGSNEQFF.

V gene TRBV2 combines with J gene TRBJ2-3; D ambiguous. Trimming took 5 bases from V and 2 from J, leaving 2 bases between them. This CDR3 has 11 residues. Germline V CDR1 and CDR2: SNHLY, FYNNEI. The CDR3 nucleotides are TGTGCCAGCAGTTCCACAGATACGCAGTATTTT. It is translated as CASSSTDTQYF.

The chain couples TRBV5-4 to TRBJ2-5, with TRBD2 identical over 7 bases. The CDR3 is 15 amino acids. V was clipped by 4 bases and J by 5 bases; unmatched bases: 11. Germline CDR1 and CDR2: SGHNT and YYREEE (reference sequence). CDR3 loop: CASSPVGQGGETQYF. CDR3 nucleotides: TGTGCCAGCAGCCCCGTCGGGCAGGGAGGGGAGACCCAGTACTTC.

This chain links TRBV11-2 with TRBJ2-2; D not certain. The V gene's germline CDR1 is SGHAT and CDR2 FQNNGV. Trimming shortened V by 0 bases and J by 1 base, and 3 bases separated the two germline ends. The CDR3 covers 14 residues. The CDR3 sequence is CASSLERNTGELFF. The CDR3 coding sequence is TGTGCCAGCAGCTTAGAGAGGAACACCGGGGAGCTGTTTTTT.

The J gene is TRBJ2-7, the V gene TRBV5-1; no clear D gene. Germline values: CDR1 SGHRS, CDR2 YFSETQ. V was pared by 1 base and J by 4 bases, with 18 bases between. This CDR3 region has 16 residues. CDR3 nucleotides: TGCGCCAGCAGCTTGAGCCCGACATCGACGGCTTACGAGCAGTACTTC. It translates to CASSLSPTSTAYEQYF. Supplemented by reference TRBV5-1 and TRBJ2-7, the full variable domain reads KAGVTQTPRYLIKTRGQQVTLSCSPISGHRSVSWYQQTPGQGLQFLFEYFSETQRNKGNFPGRFSGRQFSNSRSEMNVSTLELGDSALYLCASSLSPTSTAYEQYFGPGTRLTVT.

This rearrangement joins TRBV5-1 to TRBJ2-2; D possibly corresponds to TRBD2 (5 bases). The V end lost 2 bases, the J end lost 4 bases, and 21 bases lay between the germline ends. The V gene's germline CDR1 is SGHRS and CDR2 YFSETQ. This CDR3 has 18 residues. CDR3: CASSFGEISRTGTGELFF. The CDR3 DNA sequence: TGCGCCAGCAGCTTTGGGGAGATTTCGCGAACGGGCACCGGGGAGCTGTTTTTT. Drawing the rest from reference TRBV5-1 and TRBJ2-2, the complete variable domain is KAGVTQTPRYLIKTRGQQVTLSCSPISGHRSVSWYQQTPGQGLQFLFEYFSETQRNKGNFPGRFSGRQFSNSRSEMNVSTLELGDSALYLCASSFGEISRTGTGELFFGEGSRLTVL.

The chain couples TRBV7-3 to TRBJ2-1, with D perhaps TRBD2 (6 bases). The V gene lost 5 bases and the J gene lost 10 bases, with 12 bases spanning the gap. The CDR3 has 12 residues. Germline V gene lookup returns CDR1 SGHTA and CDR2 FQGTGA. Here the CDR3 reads CASSRLEEEQFF. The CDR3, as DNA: TGTGCCAGCAGCCGACTAGAGGAGGAGCAGTTCTTC. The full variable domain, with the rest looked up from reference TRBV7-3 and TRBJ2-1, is GAGVSQTPSNKVTEKGKYVELRCDPISGHTALYWYRQSLGQGPEFLIYFQGTGAADDSGLPNDRFFAVRPEGSVSTLKIQRTERGDSAVYLCASSRLEEEQFFGPGTRLTVL.